The next 18 T cell receptor beta chains were all read from a single sample in a study of neurological immune-mediated disorders. TCRdb processed the 5' RACE reads anew with MiXCR; each CDR3 protein has one entry. The repertoire includes under 60,000 distinct CDR3 sequences, about a tenth of them detected once, and about 20% sits in the top ten. The sequencing sample was made of PBMCs. The receptors originated from a woman aged 40 to 50 with HTLV-1-associated myelopathy (HAM/TSP).

DNA of the CDR3: TGTGCCAGCAGCCCCCGGGACAGGGACATCAATGAGCAGTTCTTC. It is translated as CASSPRDRDINEQFF. This sequence joins TRBV11-3 and TRBJ2-1; TRBD1 aligns across 9 bases. Germline values: CDR1 SGHNT, CDR2 YENEEA. V lost 5 bases and J lost 6; bases outside the gene matches: 8. This CDR3 is built from 15 residues.

This clonotype was observed at least ten times. J is TRBJ2-6 and V is TRBV5-1; D is ambiguous. V gave up 2 bases and J gave up 2 bases, with 5 bases separating them. Germline V gene data show CDR1 as SGHRS and CDR2 as YFSETQ. CDR3 length equals 14 residues. CDR3: CASSFSPGANVLTF. The CDR3, as DNA: TGCGCCAGCAGCTTCTCCCCTGGGGCCAACGTCCTGACTTTC.

This clonotype has at least ten counts. The V gene is TRBV5-1, the J gene TRBJ2-7; 11 nucleotides align to TRBD1. CDR3 length: 14 amino acids. The V and J ends lost 4 bases and 5 bases, in that order; junction bases with no gene match: 5. Germline-derived CDR1 and CDR2 are SGHRS and YFSETQ. The CDR3: CASSPRTGGHEQYF. The CDR3 DNA is TGCGCCAGCAGCCCCAGGACAGGGGGCCACGAGCAGTACTTC.

This clonotype was detected many times. The J gene is TRBJ1-2, the V gene TRBV5-1; 11 positions agree with TRBD1. V dropped 3 bases and J dropped 1; count of bases not matched to a gene: 11. Per the germline V gene, CDR1 is SGHRS and CDR2 is YFSETQ. This CDR3 contains 18 residues. This chain's CDR3 is CASSSHRDRGSRNYGYTF. CDR3 DNA sequence: TGCGCCAGCAGCTCCCACCGGGACAGGGGGAGTCGTAACTATGGCTACACCTTC. Based on the CDR3 plus reference TRBV5-1 and TRBJ1-2, the full variable domain is KAGVTQTPRYLIKTRGQQVTLSCSPISGHRSVSWYQQTPGQGLQFLFEYFSETQRNKGNFPGRFSGRQFSNSRSEMNVSTLELGDSALYLCASSSHRDRGSRNYGYTFGSGTRLTVV.

This clonotype was recorded at least ten times. CDR3 protein: CSASLLAGASYNEQFF. As DNA, the CDR3 is TGCAGTGCTTCGCTACTAGCGGGGGCCTCCTACAATGAGCAGTTCTTC. The chain couples TRBV20-1 to TRBJ2-1; 11 positions match TRBD2. From germline, CDR1 is DFQATT and CDR2 SNEGSKA (reference sequence). With 5 bases clipped from V and 0 bases from J, the junction kept 6 bases outside the gene matches. The CDR3 spans 16 residues.

This clonotype was recorded at least ten times. The genes are TRBV6-2 or TRBV6-3 and TRBJ2-1, with a weak D call TRBD1 (6 bases). This CDR3 has 12 residues. Germline CDR1 MNHEY, CDR2 SVGEGT. The V end was cut by 4 bases, the J end by 8 bases, with 9 bases between. As DNA, the CDR3 is TGTGCCAGCAGTTCACAGGGTTATGAGCAGTTCTTC. It is translated as CASSSQGYEQFF.

The rearrangement joins TRBV6-5 to TRBJ2-2; D is perhaps TRBD2 (5 bases). V lost 5 bases, J lost 3 bases, and 19 bases lay in between. Germline V gene data show CDR1 as MNHEY and CDR2 as SVGAGI. This CDR3 region has 17 residues. The CDR3 DNA is TGTGCCAGCAGTGAATACGAGTCGGGGTTCTACACCGGGGAGCTGTTTTTT. Translating gives CASSEYESGFYTGELFF.

This clonotype was detected many times. The chain employs TRBV3-2 and TRBJ1-5. TRBV3-2 is classified as a pseudogene. This CDR3 is 15 amino acids long. The chain's CDR3 is CASEDGRGEAQPQHF. In DNA, the CDR3 is TGTGCCAGCGAGGACGGGCGAGGGGAGGCTCAGCCCCAGCATTTT.

J is TRBJ1-3 and V is TRBV12-3 or TRBV12-4; 10 positions agree with TRBD1. The V and J ends lost 6 bases and 4 bases, in that order; junction bases with no gene match: 12. CDR3 length equals 17 residues. CDR3 DNA sequence: TGTGCCAGCAGACGAGCCCCAGGACAGGGGGAAGGAAACACCATATATTTT. Amino acids: CASRRAPGQGEGNTIYF.

This clonotype was found many times. The rearrangement joins TRBV4-1 to TRBJ1-6; D uncertain. Germline V gene data show CDR1 as MGHRA and CDR2 as YSYEKL. This CDR3 spans 13 amino acids. V was pared by 4 bases and J by 7 bases, with 8 bases between. The CDR3 DNA reads TGCGCCAGCAGCCCGACGGAAAATTCACCCCTCCACTTT. Its protein product is CASSPTENSPLHF.

This clonotype was detected many times. The chain couples TRBV7-6 to TRBJ2-4, with 7 bases identical to TRBD1. The CDR3 extends over 14 amino acids. The V gene's germline CDR1 is SGHVS and CDR2 FNYEAQ. V lost 3 bases to trimming and J lost 8 bases; unmatched junction nucleotides: 7. CDR3 sequence (DNA): TGTGCCAGCAGCTTGGGCCCCACAGGGGACATTCAGTACTTC. Translated: CASSLGPTGDIQYF.

At least ten counts were recorded for this clonotype. This chain joins TRBV12-3 or TRBV12-4 and TRBJ2-1, with TRBD2 matching over 7 bases. There are 14 residues in the CDR3. Germline trimming cut 4 bases from V and 9 bases from J; bases unmatched to any gene: 9. The CDR3 coding sequence is TGTGCCAGCAGTTCCGGCGTCGGGGGGAGTGAGCAGTTCTTC. It encodes CASSSGVGGSEQFF.

V and J are TRBV18 and TRBJ1-2; tentatively, D is TRBD1 (6 bases). Germline loops: CDR1 KGHSH, CDR2 LQKENI. The CDR3 totals 15 residues. The germline V and J ends were trimmed by 2 bases and 1 base, with 11 bases remaining between them. The CDR3 reads CASSPTRGLNYGYTF. The CDR3 DNA is TGTGCCAGCTCACCAACCAGGGGACTTAACTATGGCTACACCTTC.

The table lists this clonotype with many counts. V usage is TRBV7-9 and J usage is TRBJ2-2; 8 nucleotides line up with TRBD1. Germline trimming cut 5 bases from V and 2 bases from J; bases unmatched to any gene: 10. This CDR3 has 17 amino acids. The germline V gene has CDR1 SEHNR and CDR2 FQNEAQ (reference sequence). The CDR3 loop reads CASSPSNRGVNTGELFF. The CDR3 DNA reads TGTGCCAGCAGCCCTTCCAACAGGGGGGTCAACACCGGGGAGCTGTTTTTT.

There are many counts of this clonotype. V is TRBV12-3 or TRBV12-4 and J is TRBJ1-5; D ambiguous. The ends were cut back, 3 bases at V and 0 bases at J, with 21 bases in the middle. The CDR3 loop spans 19 amino acids. This chain's CDR3 is CASSFLIFAGVYSNQPQHF. As DNA, the CDR3 is TGTGCCAGCAGTTTTCTAATCTTCGCAGGCGTATATAGCAATCAGCCCCAGCATTTT.

This clonotype was picked up many times. The J gene is TRBJ1-4, the V gene TRBV28; 9 nucleotides match TRBD1. Germline-derived CDR1 and CDR2 are MDHEN and SYDVKM. The CDR3 sequence is 17 residues long. Trimming at V came to 4 bases and at J to 8 bases, leaving 14 bases not matched to a gene. For the CDR3, the DNA is TGTGCCAGCAGTTCGACACTGGGACAGGGCGATGAAGAAAAACTGTTTTTT. Translated, it gives CASSSTLGQGDEEKLFF.

This clonotype has at least ten counts. The rearrangement links TRBV2 to TRBJ1-2, with D possibly matching TRBD1 (6 bases). Germline V CDR1 and CDR2: SNHLY, FYNNEI. This CDR3 has 14 amino acids. V was shortened by 5 bases and J by 4 bases, with 14 bases between the two germline ends. CDR3 bases: TGTGCCAGCAGTCCGGTCCGGGACACCTATGGCTACACCTTC. The encoded protein is CASSPVRDTYGYTF.

This clonotype was counted at least ten times. The rearrangement uses TRBV9 and TRBJ2-3, with unresolved D. CDR3 length: 13 residues. Germline CDR1 SGDLS, CDR2 YYNGEE. V was clipped by 0 bases and J by 3 bases, with 5 bases between them. The CDR3 region is CASSVGSTDTQYF. CDR3 in DNA: TGTGCCAGCAGCGTAGGCTCGACAGATACGCAGTATTTT.